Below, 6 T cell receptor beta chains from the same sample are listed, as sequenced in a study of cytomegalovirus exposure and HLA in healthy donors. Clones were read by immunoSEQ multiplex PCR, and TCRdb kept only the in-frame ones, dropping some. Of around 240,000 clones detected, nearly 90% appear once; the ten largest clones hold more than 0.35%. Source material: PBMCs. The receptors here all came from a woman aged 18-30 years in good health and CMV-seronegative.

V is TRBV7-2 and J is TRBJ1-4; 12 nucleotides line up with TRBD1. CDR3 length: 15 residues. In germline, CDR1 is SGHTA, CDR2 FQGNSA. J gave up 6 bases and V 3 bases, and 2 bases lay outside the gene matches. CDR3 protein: CASSFGTGGYEKLFF. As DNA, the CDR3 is TGTGCCAGCAGCTTCGGGACAGGGGGCTATGAAAAACTGTTTTTT.

The CDR3 DNA follows: TGTGCCAGCAGCTTGGCCTTGGGCAGGGCCTCCTACGAGCAGTACTTC. Protein: CASSLALGRASYEQYF. V is TRBV5-4 and J is TRBJ2-7; tentative D call: TRBD1 (5 bases). The germline V and J ends were trimmed by 0 bases and 0 bases, with 13 bases remaining between them. Germline-derived CDR1 and CDR2 are SGHNT and YYREEE (reference sequence). The CDR3 is 16 residues long.

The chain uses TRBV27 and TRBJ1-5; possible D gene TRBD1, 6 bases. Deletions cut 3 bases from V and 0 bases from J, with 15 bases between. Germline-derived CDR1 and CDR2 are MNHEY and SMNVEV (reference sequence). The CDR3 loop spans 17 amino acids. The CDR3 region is CASSFRGAQYSNQPQHF. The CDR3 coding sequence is TGTGCCAGCAGTTTTCGGGGGGCCCAGTATAGCAATCAGCCCCAGCATTTT.

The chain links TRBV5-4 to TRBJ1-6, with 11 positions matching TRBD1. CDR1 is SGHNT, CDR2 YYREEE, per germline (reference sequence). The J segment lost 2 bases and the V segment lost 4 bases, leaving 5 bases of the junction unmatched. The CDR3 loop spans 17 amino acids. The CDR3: CASSPGQGVTYNSPLHF. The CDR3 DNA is TGTGCCAGCAGCCCGGGACAGGGGGTCACCTATAATTCACCCCTCCACTTT.

DNA of the CDR3: TGTGCCAGCAGCGGAACAGGGGGCGCGATCAATCAGCCCCAGCATTTT. This codes for CASSGTGGAINQPQHF. The rearrangement uses TRBV21-1 and TRBJ1-5; the DNA was not compared with TRBD1, the D call given in the table. TRBV21-1 is marked as a pseudogene. The CDR3 spans 16 residues.

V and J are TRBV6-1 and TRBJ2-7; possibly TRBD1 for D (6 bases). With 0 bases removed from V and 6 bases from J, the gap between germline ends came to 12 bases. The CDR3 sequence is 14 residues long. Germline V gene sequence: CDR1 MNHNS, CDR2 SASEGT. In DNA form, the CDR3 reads TGTGCCAGCAGTGAAGCCCAGGGGTGGGTCGAGCAGTACGTC. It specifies CASSEAQGWVEQYV.